The present T cell receptor (beta chain) was sequenced within a study of blood T cell repertoires in COVID-19 (dated by TCRdb to 2018 to 2020). Study-wide context: Samples from collaborators originated in the United States, Italy and Spain and spanned both the acute and convalescent phases of COVID-19. Subjects who had been exposed to COVID-19, were actively infected with it, or had recovered from it provided the deeply sampled blood TCRbeta repertoires that made up the dataset. The sample metadata nearly always contained a de-identified subject ID, COVID-19 status, age in years and sex. The repertoires were made available in a free public database intended to serve as a resource for research on the immune response to SARS-CoV-2. Samples were obtained from the ongoing ImmuneRACE study (first 160 participants) and from over 1,000 subjects provided by 6 global collaborators. The material from the prospective study consisted of cDNA or gDNA derived from T cells, B-cell-depleted T cells, or PBMCs. Where available, HLA class I and class II types were taken from metadata supplied by the sample provider and were not determined by assay-based typing. Overall study results and their limits: The quantity of clinical and demographic metadata differed by source and by participant and was supplied without curation.

As for this clone: Its cognate antigen has yet to be identified. Base-call qualities are not available, and no considerably larger clone is one nucleotide away.

The immunoSEQ Assay, a bias-controlled multiplex PCR, was used to amplify TCRbeta CDR3 regions from genomic DNA. The original pipeline was this. Within the assay, amplification of reference gene primers was used to estimate how many nucleated cells each sample contained. Sequence reads were collapsed and filtered to measure the absolute abundance of every unique TCRbeta CDR3 rearrangement. For each sample, productive Simpson clonality was calculated as the square root of Simpson's diversity index over productive rearrangements. In TCRdb, the immuneACCESS table is reduced to in-frame sequences with V and J assigned. These tables do not hold every clone; where another copy was compared, an unresolved V gene accounts for under half, and the others remain unexplained. That table is the source of V, J and clone size, and D and trimming were worked out from the DNA. A total of 150,000 to 200,000 clones appear in this sample, approximately 87% of them only once. The leading ten clones occupy around 13% of the sample.

V and J are truncated by 6 bases and 1 base respectively, leaving an intervening sequence of 9 bases. CDR1 and CDR2 are read off the germline V gene (reference sequence) as LNHDA and SQIVND. The CDR3, from cysteine to phenylalanine, totals 13 residues. Here the CDR3 DNA is all that survives: 39 bases in frame from base 1. One collaborating source in Seattle enrolled patients while the patients were actively infected and followed the patients over time throughout the course of disease. The collaborating institutions used their own protocols to collect whole blood in K2EDTA tubes. For TCRbeta analysis, collaborators shipped samples as frozen whole blood, isolated PBMCs, or DNA extracted from either of those sample types.

This chain is built from TRBV19 and TRBJ1-1, with the D gene not confidently named. The sequenced material came from peripheral blood. This sequence was found in a woman in her seventies with COVID-19, enrolled during active disease. The nucleotides are TGTGCCAGTAGGATACACACGAACACTGAAGCTTTCTTT. Its protein product is CASRIHTNTEAFF.